This T cell receptor beta chain was identified in a study of blood T cell repertoires in COVID-19. About the study: PBMCs, B-cell-depleted T cells, or T cells provided the cDNA or gDNA that made up the material.

The CDR3 is 17 amino acids. How the authors handled the data: How many nucleated cells were present was estimated from reference gene primer amplification. Assay used: immunoSEQ multiplex PCR; TCRdb lists only in-frame clones, some missing. V, J and clone size were drawn from that table, and D and trimming were deduced from the DNA. The sample consists of fewer than 110,000 clones, around 84% of them appearing once. This TCR came from a woman between 65 and 79 years old with active or convalescent COVID-19. The rearrangement links TRBV21-1 to TRBJ1-1. TRBV21-1 is given as a pseudogene. Source material: peripheral blood. The CDR3 here is CASSRQVFSGVQTEAFF. The CDR3, as DNA: TGTGCCAGCAGCAGGCAGGTTTTTAGCGGAGTCCAGACTGAAGCTTTCTTT.